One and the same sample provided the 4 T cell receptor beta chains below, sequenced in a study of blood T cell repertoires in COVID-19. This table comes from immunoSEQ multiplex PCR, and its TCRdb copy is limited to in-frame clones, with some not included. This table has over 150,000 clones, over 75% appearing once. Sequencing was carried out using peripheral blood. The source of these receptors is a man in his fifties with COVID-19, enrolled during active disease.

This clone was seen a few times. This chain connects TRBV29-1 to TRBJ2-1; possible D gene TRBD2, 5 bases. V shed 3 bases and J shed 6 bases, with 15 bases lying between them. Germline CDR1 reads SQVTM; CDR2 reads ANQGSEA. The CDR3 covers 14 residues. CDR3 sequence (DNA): TGCAGCGTTGATGCCTCCAGGAGGTTCAATGAGCAGTTCTTC. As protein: CSVDASRRFNEQFF.

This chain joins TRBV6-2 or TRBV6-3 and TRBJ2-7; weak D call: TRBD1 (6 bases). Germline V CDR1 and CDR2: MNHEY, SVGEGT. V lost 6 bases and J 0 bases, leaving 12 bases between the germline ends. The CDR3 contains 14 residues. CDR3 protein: CASRPGQNSYEQYF. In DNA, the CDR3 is TGTGCCAGCAGACCTGGACAGAACTCCTACGAGCAGTACTTC.

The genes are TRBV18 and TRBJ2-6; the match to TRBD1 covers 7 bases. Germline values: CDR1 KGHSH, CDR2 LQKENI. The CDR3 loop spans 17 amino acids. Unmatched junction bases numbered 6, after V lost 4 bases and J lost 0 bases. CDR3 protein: CASSLGQSSSGANVLTF. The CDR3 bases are TGTGCCAGCTCACTGGGACAGTCGAGCTCTGGGGCCAACGTCCTGACTTTC.

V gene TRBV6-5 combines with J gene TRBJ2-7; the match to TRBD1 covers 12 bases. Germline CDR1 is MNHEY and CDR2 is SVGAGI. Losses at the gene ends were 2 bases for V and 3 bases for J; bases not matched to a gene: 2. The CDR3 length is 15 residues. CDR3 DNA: TGTGCCAGCAGTTACGGGACAGGGGGCGGCTACGAGCAGTACTTC. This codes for CASSYGTGGGYEQYF.